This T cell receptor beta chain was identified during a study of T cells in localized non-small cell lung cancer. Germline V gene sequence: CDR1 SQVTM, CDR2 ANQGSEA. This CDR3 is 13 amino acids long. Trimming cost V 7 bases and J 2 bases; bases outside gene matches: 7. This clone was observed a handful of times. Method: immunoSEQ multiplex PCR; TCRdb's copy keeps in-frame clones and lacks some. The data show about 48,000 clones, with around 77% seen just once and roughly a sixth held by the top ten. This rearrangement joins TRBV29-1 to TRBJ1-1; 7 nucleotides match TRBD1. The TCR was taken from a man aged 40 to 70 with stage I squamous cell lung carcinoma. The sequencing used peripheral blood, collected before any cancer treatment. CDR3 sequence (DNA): TGCAGCGCCTCGACAGGGCGAAACACTGAAGCTTTCTTT. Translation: CSASTGRNTEAFF.